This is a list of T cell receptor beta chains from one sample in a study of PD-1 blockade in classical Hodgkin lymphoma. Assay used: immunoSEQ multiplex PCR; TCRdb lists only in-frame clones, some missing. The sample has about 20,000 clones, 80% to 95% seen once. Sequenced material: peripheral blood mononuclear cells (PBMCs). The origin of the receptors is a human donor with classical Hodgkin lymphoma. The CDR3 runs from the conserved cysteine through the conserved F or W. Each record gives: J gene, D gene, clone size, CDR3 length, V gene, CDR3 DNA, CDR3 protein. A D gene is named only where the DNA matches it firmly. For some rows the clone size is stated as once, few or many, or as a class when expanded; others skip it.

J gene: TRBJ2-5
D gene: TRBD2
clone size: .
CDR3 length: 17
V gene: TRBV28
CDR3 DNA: TGTGCCAGCAGTTTAAACCTGGGGACTAGCGAGCAAGAGACCCAGTACTTC
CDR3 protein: CASSLNLGTSEQETQYF

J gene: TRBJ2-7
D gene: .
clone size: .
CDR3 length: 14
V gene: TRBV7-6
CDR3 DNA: TGTGCCAGCAGCTTGGGAGGGGGGGCCTACGAGCAGTACTTC
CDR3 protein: CASSLGGGAYEQYF

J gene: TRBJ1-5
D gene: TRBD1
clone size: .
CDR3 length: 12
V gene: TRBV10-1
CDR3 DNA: TGCGCCAGTGGACAGGGGTCGCAGCCCCAGCATTTT
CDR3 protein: CASGQGSQPQHF

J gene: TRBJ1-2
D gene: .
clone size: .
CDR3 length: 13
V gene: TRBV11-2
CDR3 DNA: TGTGCCAGCAGCCCCGGGGCTTGGGATGGCTACACCTTC
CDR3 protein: CASSPGAWDGYTF

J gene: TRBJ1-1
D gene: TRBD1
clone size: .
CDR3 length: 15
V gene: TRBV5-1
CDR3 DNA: TGCGCCAGCAGCTTGGATAGGGGGCGAGGAACTGAAGCTTTCTTT
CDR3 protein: CASSLDRGRGTEAFF

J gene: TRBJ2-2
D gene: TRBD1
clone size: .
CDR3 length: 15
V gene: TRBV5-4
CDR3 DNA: TGTGCCAGCAGCTCCTCAGGGGGACCAACCGGGGAGCTGTTTTTT
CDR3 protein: CASSSSGGPTGELFF

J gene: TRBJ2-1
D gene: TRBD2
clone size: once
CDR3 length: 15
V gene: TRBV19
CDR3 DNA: TGTGCCAGTAGGGTTGGTCTAGCGGGAGTAGGTGAGCAGTTCTTC
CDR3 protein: CASRVGLAGVGEQFF

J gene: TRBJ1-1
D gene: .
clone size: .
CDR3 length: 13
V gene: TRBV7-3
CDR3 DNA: TGTGCCAGCAGCTTAGGGGGTTGGACTGAAGCTTTCTTT
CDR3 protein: CASSLGGWTEAFF

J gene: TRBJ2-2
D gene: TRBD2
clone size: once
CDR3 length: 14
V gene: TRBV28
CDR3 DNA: TGTGCCAGCAGCTTGGGACTAGAGGTCGGGGAGCTGTTTTTT
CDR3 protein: CASSLGLEVGELFF

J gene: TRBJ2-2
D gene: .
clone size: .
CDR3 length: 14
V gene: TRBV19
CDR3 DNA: TGTGCCAGTAGCTCCGCTGCGAACACCGGGGAGCTGTTTTTT
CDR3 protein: CASSSAANTGELFF

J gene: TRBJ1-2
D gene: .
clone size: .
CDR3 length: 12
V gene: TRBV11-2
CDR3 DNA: TGTGCCAGCAGCTTAGATGCTTATGGCTACACCTTC
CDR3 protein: CASSLDAYGYTF

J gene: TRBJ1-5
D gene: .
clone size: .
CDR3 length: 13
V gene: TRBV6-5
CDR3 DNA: TGTGCCAGCAGTTACGACGGGTTCCAGCCCCAGCATTTT
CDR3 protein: CASSYDGFQPQHF

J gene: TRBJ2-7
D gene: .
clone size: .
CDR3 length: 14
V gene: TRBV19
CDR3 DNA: TGTGCCACCGGGCTTAGGGGGAGACATACCGAGCAGTACTTC
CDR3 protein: CATGLRGRHTEQYF

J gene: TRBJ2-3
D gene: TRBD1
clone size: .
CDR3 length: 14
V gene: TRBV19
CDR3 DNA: TGTGCCAGTAGCGGACAGGGGGAAGCAGATACGCAGTATTTT
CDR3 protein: CASSGQGEADTQYF

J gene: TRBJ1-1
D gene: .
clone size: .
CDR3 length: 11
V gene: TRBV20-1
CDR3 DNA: TGCAGTGCTCACATCCACACTGAAGCTTTCTTT
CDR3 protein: CSAHIHTEAFF

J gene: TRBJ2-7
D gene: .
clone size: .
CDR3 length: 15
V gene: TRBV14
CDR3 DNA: TGTGCCAGCAGCCGTTACAGCTCCCGGTCCTACGAGCAGTACTTC
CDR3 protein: CASSRYSSRSYEQYF

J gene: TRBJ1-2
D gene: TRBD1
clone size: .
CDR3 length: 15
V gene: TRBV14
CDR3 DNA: TGTGCCAGCAGCCACAGGACAGGGGGCAACTATGGCTACACCTTC
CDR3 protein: CASSHRTGGNYGYTF

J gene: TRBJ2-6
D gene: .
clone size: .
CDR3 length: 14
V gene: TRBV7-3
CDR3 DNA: TGTGCCAGCAGCCATATGACTGGGGCCAACGTCCTGACTTTC
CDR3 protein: CASSHMTGANVLTF

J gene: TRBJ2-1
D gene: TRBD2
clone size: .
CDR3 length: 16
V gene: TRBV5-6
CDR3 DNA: TGTGCCAGCAGCTCACTCAGGAAATGGGGGGGCAATGAGCAGTTCTTC
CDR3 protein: CASSSLRKWGGNEQFF

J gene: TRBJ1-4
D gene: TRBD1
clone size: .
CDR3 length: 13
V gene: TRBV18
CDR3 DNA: TGTGCCAGCTCACAGACAGGGACCGAAAAACTGTTTTTT
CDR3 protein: CASSQTGTEKLFF

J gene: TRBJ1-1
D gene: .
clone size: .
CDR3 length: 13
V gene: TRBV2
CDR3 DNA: TGTGCCAGCAGTACACAGGTTTACACTGAAGCTTTCTTT
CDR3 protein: CASSTQVYTEAFF

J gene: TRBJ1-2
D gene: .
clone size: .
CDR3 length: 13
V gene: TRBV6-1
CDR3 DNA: TGTGCCAGCAGTTTTGGGACTAACTATGGCTACACCTTC
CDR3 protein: CASSFGTNYGYTF

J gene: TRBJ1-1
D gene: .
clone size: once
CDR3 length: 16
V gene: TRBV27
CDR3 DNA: TGTGCCAGCAGTTTATCGGCCAGAACCTCGAGGGCTGAAGCTTTCTTT
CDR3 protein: CASSLSARTSRAEAFF

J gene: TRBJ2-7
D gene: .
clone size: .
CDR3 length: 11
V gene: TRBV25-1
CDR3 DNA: TGTGCCAGCAGTGAAGAGTACGAGCAGTACTTC
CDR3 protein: CASSEEYEQYF

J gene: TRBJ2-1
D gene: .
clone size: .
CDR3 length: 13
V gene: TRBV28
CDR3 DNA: TGTGCCAGTATACCCGTGGGGTACAATGAGCAGTTCTTC
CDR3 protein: CASIPVGYNEQFF

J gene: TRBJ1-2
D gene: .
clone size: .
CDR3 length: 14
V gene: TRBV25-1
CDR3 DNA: TGTGCCAGCAGTGAAGGGTCCCGACCTGGCGGCTACACCTTC
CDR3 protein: CASSEGSRPGGYTF

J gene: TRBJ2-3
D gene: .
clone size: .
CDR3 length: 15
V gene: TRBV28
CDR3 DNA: TGTGCCAGCAGTTTTGGGACAACTAGCACAGATACGCAGTATTTT
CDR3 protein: CASSFGTTSTDTQYF

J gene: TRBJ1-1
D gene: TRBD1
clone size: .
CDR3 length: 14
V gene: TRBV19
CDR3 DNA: TGTGCCAGTACCCAGCAGGGGGCGGGCACTGAAGCTTTCTTT
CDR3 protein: CASTQQGAGTEAFF

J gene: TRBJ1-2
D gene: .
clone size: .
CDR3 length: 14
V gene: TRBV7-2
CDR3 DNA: TGTGCCAGCAGCTTAGAATGGAGCAACTATGGCTACACCTTC
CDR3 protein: CASSLEWSNYGYTF

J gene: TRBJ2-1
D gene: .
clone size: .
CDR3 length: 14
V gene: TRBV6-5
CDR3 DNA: TGTGCCAGCAGTTACTCGATAGAAGGCAATGAGCAGTTCTTC
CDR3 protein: CASSYSIEGNEQFF

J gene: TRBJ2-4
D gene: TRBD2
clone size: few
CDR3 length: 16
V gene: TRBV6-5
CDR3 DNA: TGTGCCAGCAGCTACCTGACGGGAGGGACCAAAAACATTCAGTACTTC
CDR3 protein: CASSYLTGGTKNIQYF

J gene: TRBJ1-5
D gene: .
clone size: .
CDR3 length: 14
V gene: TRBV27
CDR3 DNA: TGTGCCAGCAGTTTCGGGGCGGACAATCAGCCCCAGCATTTT
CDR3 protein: CASSFGADNQPQHF

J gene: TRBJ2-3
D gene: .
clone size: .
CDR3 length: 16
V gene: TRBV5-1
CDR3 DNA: TGCGCCAGCAGCTTGGGACAGCTTTCTAGCACAGATACGCAGTATTTT
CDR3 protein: CASSLGQLSSTDTQYF

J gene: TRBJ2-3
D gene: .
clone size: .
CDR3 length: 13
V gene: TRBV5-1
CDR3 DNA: TGCGCCAGCAGCTTAGTCCGGACAGATACGCAGTATTTT
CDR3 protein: CASSLVRTDTQYF

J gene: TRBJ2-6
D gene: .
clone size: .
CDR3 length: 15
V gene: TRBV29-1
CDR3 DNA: TGCAGCGTTGAAGGAGGTAGCTCTGGGGCCAACGTCCTGACTTTC
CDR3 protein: CSVEGGSSGANVLTF

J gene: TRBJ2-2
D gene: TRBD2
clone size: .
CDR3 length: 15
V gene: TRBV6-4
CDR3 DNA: TGTGCCAGCAGAGCAACTAGCGGGACCACCGGGGAGCTGTTTTTT
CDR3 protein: CASRATSGTTGELFF